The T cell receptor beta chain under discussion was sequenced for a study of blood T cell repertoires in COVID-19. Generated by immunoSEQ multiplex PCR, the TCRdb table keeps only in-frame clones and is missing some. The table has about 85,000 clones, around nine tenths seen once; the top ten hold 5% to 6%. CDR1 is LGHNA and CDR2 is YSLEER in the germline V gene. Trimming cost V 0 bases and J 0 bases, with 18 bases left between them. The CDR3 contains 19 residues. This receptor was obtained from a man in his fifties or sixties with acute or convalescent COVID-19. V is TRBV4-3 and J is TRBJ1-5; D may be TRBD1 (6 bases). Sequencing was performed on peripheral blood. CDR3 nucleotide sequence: TGCGCCAGCAGCCAAGATATCGGTGTAGGGACAACTAGCAATCAGCCCCAGCATTTT. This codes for CASSQDIGVGTTSNQPQHF.